The 4 T cell receptor beta chains below come from one sample, sequenced in a study of cytomegalovirus exposure and HLA in healthy donors. Researchers ran the PCR with 60 Vbeta and 13 Jbeta primers. Only in-frame clones appear in the TCRdb table, and some are missing; sequencing was by immunoSEQ multiplex PCR. In total, the table holds approximately 82,000 clones. The source material was PBMCs. The receptors shown here come from a woman aged 60-75 years in good health and CMV-seronegative.

The V and J genes are TRBV10-1 and TRBJ2-5, with D possibly being TRBD1 (7 bases). V was cut by 4 bases and J by 5 bases, with 20 bases left in between. CDR3 length: 16 amino acids. Germline CDR1 and CDR2: WNHNN and SYGVQD (reference sequence). This CDR3 is CASSGVNRGGGETQYF. The CDR3 nucleotides are TGCGCCAGCAGTGGGGTGAACAGGGGTGGGGGGGAGACCCAGTACTTC.

V and J are TRBV28 and TRBJ1-1; TRBD1 aligns across 9 bases. From germline, CDR1 is MDHEN and CDR2 SYDVKM. The junction had 9 bases not matched to a gene; V was cut back by 4 bases and J by 3 bases. CDR3 length: 16 amino acids. The DNA for the CDR3 is TGTGCCAGCAGTTCGGGACAGGGCCTCCGGGACACTGAAGCTTTCTTT. As protein: CASSSGQGLRDTEAFF.

The chain joins TRBV15 to TRBJ2-7; 7 nucleotides line up with TRBD2. The CDR3 contains 13 residues. Per the germline V gene, CDR1 is LNHNV and CDR2 is YYDKDF (reference sequence). Unmatched junction bases numbered 3, after V lost 5 bases and J lost 2 bases. The CDR3 DNA reads TGTGCCACCAGCTTTGCGGGGGCCTACGAGCAGTACTTC. Amino acid sequence: CATSFAGAYEQYF.

The chain recombines TRBV5-5 with TRBJ2-5, with no clear D. CDR3 length equals 16 residues. Germline V gene data show CDR1 as SGHKS and CDR2 as YYEKEE (reference sequence). The germline V and J ends were trimmed by 1 base and 2 bases, with 15 bases remaining between them. CDR3 sequence reads: CASSLSLQSRQETQYF. The CDR3 DNA is TGTGCCAGCAGCTTGAGTTTACAGAGCCGTCAAGAGACCCAGTACTTC.